This T cell receptor beta chain originates from a study of shared clonotypes between healthy human individuals. The CDR3 has 15 residues. The germline CDR1 and CDR2 sequences are LGHNT and FRNRAP. Trimming took 4 bases from V and 2 from J; bases not matched to a gene: 3. Method: immunoSEQ multiplex PCR; TCRdb's copy keeps in-frame clones and lacks some. The table lists some 2,500,000 clones, under 95% of them singletons. The chain links TRBV12-5 to TRBJ2-5; 11 nucleotides line up with TRBD2. Sequencing used naive CD4+ T cells from PBMCs. Specified subset: CD45RA+ positively selected. This receptor was taken from a man aged 18 to 30 in good health. Some clones in this sample may be carry-over from other donors' samples. The CDR3 DNA follows: TGTGCTAGTGGTTGGCTAGCGGGAGGACAAGAGACCCAGTACTTC. Translation gives CASGWLAGGQETQYF.